The 21 T cell receptor beta chains in this list originate from one sample, sequenced in a study of vaccination and CD4 T cells after COVID-19. Oncomine TCR Beta short-read sequencing was applied to DNA from cultured CD4+ T cells. TCRdb re-called the PCR reads with MiXCR, one entry per CDR3 protein. The data hold about 11,000 distinct CDR3 sequences, with about 70% observed a single time. Antigen specificity for these receptors is unknown. Documented treatment: roughly 11-day PBMC culture with coronavirus spike peptide pools or control peptides (ViraFEST assay). The sample consisted of CD4+ T cells from blood, cultured in vitro. The receptors derive from a human donor who had recovered from COVID-19.

The chain joins TRBV19 to TRBJ2-7; 7 nucleotides agree with TRBD1. Germline V gene data show CDR1 as LNHDA and CDR2 as SQIVND (reference sequence). The V gene end was trimmed by 1 base and the J gene end by 3 bases; junction bases not matched to a gene: 3. The CDR3 has 14 amino acids. CDR3 DNA: TGTGCCAGTAGTATAGGACAGGGCATCTACGAGCAGTACTTC. This encodes CASSIGQGIYEQYF.

CDR3 sequence (DNA): TGCAGTGCTAGGTCTAGCGGGAGGGCCAGGGAGACCCAGTACTTC. Residues: CSARSSGRARETQYF. The rearrangement links TRBV20-1 to TRBJ2-5; 12 positions agree with TRBD2. Looked up from germline, CDR1 is DFQATT and CDR2 is SNEGSKA (reference sequence). The CDR3 sequence is 15 residues long. V gave up 3 bases and J gave up 5 bases; unmatched junction bases: 7.

In its sample, this clonotype was seen once. The chain combines TRBV12-3 or TRBV12-4 with TRBJ2-1, with unresolved D. Trimming took 2 bases from V and 5 from J, leaving 10 bases between them. The CDR3 length is 14 residues. The CDR3 nucleotides are TGTGCCAGCAGTTTAACTGCTGGGAACAATGAGCAGTTCTTC. This gives the protein CASSLTAGNNEQFF.

This clonotype was picked up a small number of times. This chain joins TRBV20-1 and TRBJ1-5; D ambiguous. This CDR3 region has 12 residues. The germline V and J ends were trimmed by 0 bases and 7 bases, with 7 bases remaining between them. Germline V gene sequence: CDR1 DFQATT, CDR2 SNEGSKA (reference sequence). This CDR3 reads CSARDQGQPQHF. The CDR3 coding sequence is TGCAGTGCTAGAGATCAAGGACAGCCCCAGCATTTT.

This chain joins TRBV5-1 and TRBJ2-2; D uncertain. Deletions cut 7 bases from V and 1 base from J, with 11 bases between. Looked up from germline, CDR1 is SGHRS and CDR2 is YFSETQ. This CDR3 has 14 residues. DNA of the CDR3: TGCGCCAGCGGGCGGCCGGGGAACACCGGGGAGCTGTTTTTT. Protein sequence: CASGRPGNTGELFF.

The gene calls are TRBV24-1 and TRBJ2-2, with 9 positions matching TRBD1. Looked up from germline, CDR1 is KGHDR and CDR2 is SFDVKD. Trimming removed 3 bases from V and 7 bases from J; junction bases left unmatched: 5. This CDR3 region has 15 residues. The CDR3 DNA reads as TGTGCCACCAGTGATCCCGGGACAGGGAACGGGGAGCTGTTTTTT. Its protein is CATSDPGTGNGELFF.

V and J are TRBV20-1 and TRBJ2-7; 11 positions match TRBD2. Germline trimming cut 3 bases from V and 4 bases from J; bases unmatched to any gene: 5. There are 14 residues in the CDR3. Germline V gene data show CDR1 as DFQATT and CDR2 as SNEGSKA (reference sequence). The CDR3 nucleotides read TGCAGTGCTAGCTTAACTAGCGGGAGTTACGAGCAGTACTTC. Its protein product is CSASLTSGSYEQYF.

This chain links TRBV3-1 with TRBJ2-2, with D perhaps being TRBD1 or TRBD2 (6 bases each). Germline V gene sequence: CDR1 LGHDT, CDR2 YNNKEL (reference sequence). The CDR3 extends over 17 amino acids. V lost 2 bases and J 5 bases, leaving 18 bases between the germline ends. The CDR3 bases are TGTGCCAGCAGCCAAAGAGTAGGGGGGCGGTGGACCGGGGAGCTGTTTTTT. Protein sequence: CASSQRVGGRWTGELFF.

The V gene is TRBV19, the J gene TRBJ1-4; D uncertain. The CDR3 has 14 amino acids. The germline V gene has CDR1 LNHDA and CDR2 SQIVND (reference sequence). V shed 5 bases and J shed 1 base, with 8 bases lying between them. The CDR3: CASSRRETNEKLFF. In DNA form, the CDR3 reads TGTGCCAGTAGTCGGCGGGAAACTAATGAAAAACTGTTTTTT.

The J gene is TRBJ1-5, the V gene TRBV12-3 or TRBV12-4; D gene ambiguous. The CDR3 spans 13 residues. V was pared by 2 bases and J by 4 bases, with 6 bases between. CDR3 in amino acids: CASSLSGNQPQHF. The CDR3 DNA reads as TGTGCCAGCAGTTTAAGTGGTAATCAGCCCCAGCATTTT.

The chain combines TRBV7-9 with TRBJ2-2; no reliable D call. CDR1 and CDR2 (germline): SEHNR, FQNEAQ (reference sequence). V was trimmed by 8 bases and J by 0 bases, leaving 16 bases between them. This CDR3 is built from 16 residues. The CDR3 DNA sequence: TGTGCCAGCCGACCCGTCGGTAATGCGAACACCGGGGAGCTGTTTTTT. As protein: CASRPVGNANTGELFF.

This clonotype was picked up one time. The CDR3 is CASSRQGSSHDEQFF. DNA of the CDR3: TGCGCCAGCAGCCGGCAGGGCTCATCACATGATGAGCAGTTCTTC. This sequence joins TRBV5-1 and TRBJ2-1; D is possibly TRBD1 (5 bases). Trimming took off 4 bases at V and 8 bases at J, with 19 bases between the two ends. This CDR3 spans 15 amino acids. CDR1 is SGHRS, CDR2 YFSETQ, per germline.

The chain carries TRBV12-3 or TRBV12-4 and TRBJ2-1; the match to TRBD2 covers 15 bases. The CDR3 has 16 amino acids. The trim removed 1 base at V and 6 bases at J, leaving 1 base unmatched. CDR3 nucleotides: TGTGCCAGCAGTTTAGGGACTAGCGGGGGGGCCAATGAGCAGTTCTTC. Its protein product is CASSLGTSGGANEQFF.

The chain employs TRBV28 and TRBJ1-1, with TRBD1 matching over 8 bases. This CDR3 is built from 11 residues. Germline CDR1 is MDHEN and CDR2 is SYDVKM. V lost 4 bases, J lost 8 bases, and 0 bases stayed unmatched. CDR3 DNA sequence: TGTGCCAGCAGTTGGGACAGGGAAGCTTTCTTT. Its protein product is CASSWDREAFF.

The V call is TRBV11-2, the J call TRBJ1-2; unclear D gene. The V and J ends lost 4 bases and 8 bases respectively, with 17 bases between them. CDR3 length: 14 residues. The V gene's germline CDR1 is SGHAT and CDR2 FQNNGV. The CDR3 loop reads CASSSQITGSGYTF. In nucleotides, the CDR3 is TGTGCCAGCAGCTCCCAGATAACGGGGTCCGGCTACACCTTC.

This rearrangement joins TRBV7-9 to TRBJ2-1; TRBD2 agrees at 8 bases. V shed 5 bases and J 10 bases; nucleotides not matched to a gene: 13. Germline values: CDR1 SEHNR, CDR2 FQNEAQ (reference sequence). The CDR3 has 15 amino acids. CDR3 sequence: CASSPGTGGPREQFF. Written as DNA, the CDR3 is TGTGCCAGCAGCCCGGGGACGGGAGGGCCACGGGAGCAGTTCTTC.

This chain links TRBV25-1 with TRBJ2-5; D gene unclear. V lost 2 bases and J lost 2, with 15 bases in between. The CDR3 sequence is 16 residues long. Germline V lookup: CDR1 MGHDK, CDR2 SYGVNS. The CDR3 sequence is CASSEIRGRVQETQYF. CDR3 nucleotides: TGTGCCAGCAGTGAAATCCGAGGAAGGGTACAAGAGACCCAGTACTTC.

This clonotype was recorded once. The chain joins TRBV25-1 to TRBJ1-2; possibly TRBD1 for D (5 bases). CDR1 and CDR2 (germline): MGHDK, SYGVNS. The V gene lost 8 bases and the J gene lost 5 bases, with 15 bases spanning the gap. This CDR3 contains 13 residues. In DNA form, the CDR3 reads TGTGCCAGCGGGGGTGGACAATCATATGGCTACACCTTC. Its protein is CASGGGQSYGYTF.

The chain couples TRBV27 to TRBJ1-5; the D is unclear. V lost 5 bases and J lost 9, with 11 bases in between. Germline-derived CDR1 and CDR2 are MNHEY and SMNVEV (reference sequence). This CDR3 is built from 12 residues. CDR3 in amino acids: CASSPNAGPQHF. Here the CDR3 DNA reads TGTGCCAGCAGTCCGAATGCGGGGCCCCAGCATTTT.

Here the CDR3 reads CASSYGDRFYEQYF. CDR3 sequence (DNA): TGTGCCAGCAGTTACGGAGACAGGTTCTACGAGCAGTACTTC. The chain carries TRBV6-5 and TRBJ2-7; TRBD1 is a possible D gene (6 bases). Germline CDR1 MNHEY, CDR2 SVGAGI. Trimming took off 2 bases at V and 3 bases at J, with 11 bases between the two ends. The CDR3 contains 14 residues.

V is TRBV20-1 and J is TRBJ2-7; the D gene could be TRBD1 or TRBD2 (5 bases each). The CDR3 covers 15 residues. CDR1 is DFQATT, CDR2 SNEGSKA, per germline (reference sequence). Trimming pared 3 bases from V and 6 bases from J, leaving 21 bases between. The CDR3 DNA sequence: TGCAGTGCTAGGGTTGCTTCGGTCTTCGGGGCCGAGCAGTACTTC. Protein: CSARVASVFGAEQYF.